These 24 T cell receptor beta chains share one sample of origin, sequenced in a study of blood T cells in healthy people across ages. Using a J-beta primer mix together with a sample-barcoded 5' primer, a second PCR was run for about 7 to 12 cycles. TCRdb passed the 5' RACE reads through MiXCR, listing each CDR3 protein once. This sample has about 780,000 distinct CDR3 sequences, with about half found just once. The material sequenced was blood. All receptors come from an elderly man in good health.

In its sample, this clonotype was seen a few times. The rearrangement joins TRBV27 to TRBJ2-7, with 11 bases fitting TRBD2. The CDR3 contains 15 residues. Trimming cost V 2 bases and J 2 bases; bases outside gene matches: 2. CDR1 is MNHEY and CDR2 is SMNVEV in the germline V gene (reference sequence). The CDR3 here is CASSLLAGGAYEQYF. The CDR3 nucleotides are TGTGCCAGCAGTTTACTAGCGGGAGGAGCCTACGAGCAGTACTTC.

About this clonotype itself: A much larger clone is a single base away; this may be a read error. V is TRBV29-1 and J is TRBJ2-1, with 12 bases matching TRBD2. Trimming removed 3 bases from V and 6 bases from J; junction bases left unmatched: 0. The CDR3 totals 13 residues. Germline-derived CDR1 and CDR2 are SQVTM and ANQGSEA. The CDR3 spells CSVETSGSNEQFF. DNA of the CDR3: TGCAGCGTTGAGACTAGCGGGAGCAATGAGCAGTTCTTC.

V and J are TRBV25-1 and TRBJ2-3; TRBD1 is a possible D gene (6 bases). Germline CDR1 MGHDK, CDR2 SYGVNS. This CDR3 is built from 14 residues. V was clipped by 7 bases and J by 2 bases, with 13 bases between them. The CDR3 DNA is TGTGCCAGCACAGGACAGCTTAACACAGATACGCAGTATTTT. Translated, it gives CASTGQLNTDTQYF.

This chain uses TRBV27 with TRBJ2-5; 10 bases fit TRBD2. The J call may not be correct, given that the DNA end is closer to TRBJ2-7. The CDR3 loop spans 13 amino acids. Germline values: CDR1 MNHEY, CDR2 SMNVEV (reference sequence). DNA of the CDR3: TGTGCCAGCAATCCTAGCGGGGGTTACGAGCAGTACTTC. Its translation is CASNPSGGYEQYF.

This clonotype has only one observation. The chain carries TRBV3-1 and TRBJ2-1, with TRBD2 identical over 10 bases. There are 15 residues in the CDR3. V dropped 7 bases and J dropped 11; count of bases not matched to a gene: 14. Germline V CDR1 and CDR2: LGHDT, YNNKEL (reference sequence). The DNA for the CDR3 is TGTGCCAGCACCCCGGGTCTAGCGGGAGACCGTCAGCAGTTCTTC. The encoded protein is CASTPGLAGDRQQFF.

CDR3 amino acids: CASSQTPSLYEQYF. The CDR3 region has the DNA TGTGCCAGCAGCCAAACGCCTTCTTTGTACGAGCAGTACTTC. The gene calls are TRBV7-3 and TRBJ2-7; D gene unclear. Per germline, CDR1 SGHTA and CDR2 FQGTGA. V shed 5 bases and J shed 4 bases, with 15 bases lying between them. This CDR3 is 14 amino acids long.

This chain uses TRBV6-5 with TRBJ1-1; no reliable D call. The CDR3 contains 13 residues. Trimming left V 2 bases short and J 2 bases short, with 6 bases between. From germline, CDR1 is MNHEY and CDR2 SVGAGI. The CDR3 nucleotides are TGTGCCAGCAGTTACGCAGTCAACACTGAAGCTTTCTTT. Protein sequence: CASSYAVNTEAFF.

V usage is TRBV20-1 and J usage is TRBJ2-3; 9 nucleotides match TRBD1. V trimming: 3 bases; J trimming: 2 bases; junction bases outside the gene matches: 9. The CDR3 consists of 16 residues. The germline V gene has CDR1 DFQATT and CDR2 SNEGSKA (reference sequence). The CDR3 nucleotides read TGCAGTGCTAGCAAGTCCGGGACAGGGTACACAGATACGCAGTATTTT. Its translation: CSASKSGTGYTDTQYF.

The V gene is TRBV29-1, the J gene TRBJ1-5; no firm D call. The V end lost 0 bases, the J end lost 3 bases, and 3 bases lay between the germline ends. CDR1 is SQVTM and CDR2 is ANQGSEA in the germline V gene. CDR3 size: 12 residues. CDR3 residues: CSVEDPNQPQHF. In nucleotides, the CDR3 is TGCAGCGTTGAAGACCCCAATCAGCCCCAGCATTTT.

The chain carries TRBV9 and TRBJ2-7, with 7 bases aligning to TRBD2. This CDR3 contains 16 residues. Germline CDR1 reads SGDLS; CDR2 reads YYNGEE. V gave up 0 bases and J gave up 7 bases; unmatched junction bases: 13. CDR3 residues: CASSVVGAGVHNEQYF. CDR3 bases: TGTGCCAGCAGCGTAGTTGGGGCGGGAGTACACAATGAGCAGTACTTC.

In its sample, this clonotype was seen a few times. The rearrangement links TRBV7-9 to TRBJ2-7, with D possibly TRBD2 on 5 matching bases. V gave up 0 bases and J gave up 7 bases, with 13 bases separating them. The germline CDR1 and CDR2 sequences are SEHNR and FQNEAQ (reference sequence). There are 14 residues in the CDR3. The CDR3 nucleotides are TGTGCCAGCAGCTTAGCTTTGACACCGGGGGAGCAGTACTTC. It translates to CASSLALTPGEQYF.

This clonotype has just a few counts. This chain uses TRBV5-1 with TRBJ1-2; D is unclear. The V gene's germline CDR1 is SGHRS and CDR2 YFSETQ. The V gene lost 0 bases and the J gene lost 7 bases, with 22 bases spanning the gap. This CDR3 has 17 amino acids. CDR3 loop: CASSLASVFPGMAGYTF. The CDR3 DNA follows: TGCGCCAGCAGCTTGGCCAGCGTGTTTCCGGGGATGGCTGGCTACACCTTC.

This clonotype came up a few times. The CDR3 coding sequence is TGTGCCAGCAGAACAGGGGGCCACGAGCAGTACTTC. Protein sequence: CASRTGGHEQYF. The chain recombines TRBV28 with TRBJ2-7; TRBD1 aligns across 9 bases. The germline V gene encodes CDR1 MDHEN and CDR2 SYDVKM. The CDR3 contains 12 residues. V shed 6 bases, J shed 5 bases, and the junction held 2 bases outside the gene matches.

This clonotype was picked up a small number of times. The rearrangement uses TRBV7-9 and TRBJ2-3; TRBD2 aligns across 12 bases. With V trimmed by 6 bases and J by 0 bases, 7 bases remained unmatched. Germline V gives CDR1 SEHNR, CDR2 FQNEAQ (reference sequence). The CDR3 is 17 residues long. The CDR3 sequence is CASRPGTSGWSTDTQYF. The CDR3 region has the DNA TGTGCCAGCAGGCCCGGGACTAGCGGGTGGAGCACAGATACGCAGTATTTT.

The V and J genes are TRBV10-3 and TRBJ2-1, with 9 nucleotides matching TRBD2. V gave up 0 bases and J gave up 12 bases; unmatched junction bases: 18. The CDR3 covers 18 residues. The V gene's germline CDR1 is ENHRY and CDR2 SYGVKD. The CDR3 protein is CAISESMASGDPAVVQFF. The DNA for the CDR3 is TGTGCCATCAGTGAGTCGATGGCTAGCGGGGACCCAGCCGTCGTGCAGTTCTTC.

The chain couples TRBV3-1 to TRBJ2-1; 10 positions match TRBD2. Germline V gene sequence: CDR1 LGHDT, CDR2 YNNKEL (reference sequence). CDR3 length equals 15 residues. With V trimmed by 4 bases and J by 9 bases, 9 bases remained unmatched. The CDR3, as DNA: TGTGCCAGCAGCCCTCCTAGCGGGAGAATCCGTGAGCAGTTCTTC. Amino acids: CASSPPSGRIREQFF.

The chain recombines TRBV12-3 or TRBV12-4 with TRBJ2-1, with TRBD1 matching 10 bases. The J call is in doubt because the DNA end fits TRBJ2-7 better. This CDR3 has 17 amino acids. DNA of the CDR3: TGTGCCAGCACGCGACAGGGGGCTTTTCCCTATTACAATGAGCAGTACTTC. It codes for CASTRQGAFPYYNEQYF.

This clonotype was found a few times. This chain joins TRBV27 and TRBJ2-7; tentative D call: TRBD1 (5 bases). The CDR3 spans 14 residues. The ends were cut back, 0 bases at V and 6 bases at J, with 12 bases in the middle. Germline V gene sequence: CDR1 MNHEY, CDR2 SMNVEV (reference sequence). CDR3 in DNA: TGTGCCAGCAGTTTATCAGGGGCTGGGCTCGAGCAGTACTTC. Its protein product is CASSLSGAGLEQYF.

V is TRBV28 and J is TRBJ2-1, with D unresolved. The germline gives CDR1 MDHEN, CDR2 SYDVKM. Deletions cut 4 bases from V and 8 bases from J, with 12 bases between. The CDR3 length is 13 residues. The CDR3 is CASSSRVGDEQFF. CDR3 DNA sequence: TGTGCCAGCAGTTCCCGAGTGGGCGATGAGCAGTTCTTC.

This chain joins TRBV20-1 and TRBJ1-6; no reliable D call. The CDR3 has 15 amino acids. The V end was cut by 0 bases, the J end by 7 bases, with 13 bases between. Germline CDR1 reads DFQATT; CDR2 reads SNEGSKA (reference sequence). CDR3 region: CSARDLRRVNSPLHF. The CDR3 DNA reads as TGCAGTGCTAGAGATTTACGACGTGTCAATTCACCCCTCCACTTT.

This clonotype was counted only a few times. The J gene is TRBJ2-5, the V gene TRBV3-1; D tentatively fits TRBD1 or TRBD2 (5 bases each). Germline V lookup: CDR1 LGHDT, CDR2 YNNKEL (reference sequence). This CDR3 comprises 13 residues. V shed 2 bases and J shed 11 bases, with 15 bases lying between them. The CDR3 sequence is CASSQSRGSEQYF. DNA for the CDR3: TGTGCCAGCAGCCAATCGAGGGGATCTGAGCAGTACTTC.

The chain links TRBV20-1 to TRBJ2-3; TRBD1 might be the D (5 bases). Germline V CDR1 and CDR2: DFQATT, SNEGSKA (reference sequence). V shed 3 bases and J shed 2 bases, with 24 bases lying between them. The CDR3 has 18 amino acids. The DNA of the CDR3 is TGCAGTGCTAGTGCAAGGGGAAGTGGGCTAGTCTCCACAGATACGCAGTATTTT. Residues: CSASARGSGLVSTDTQYF.

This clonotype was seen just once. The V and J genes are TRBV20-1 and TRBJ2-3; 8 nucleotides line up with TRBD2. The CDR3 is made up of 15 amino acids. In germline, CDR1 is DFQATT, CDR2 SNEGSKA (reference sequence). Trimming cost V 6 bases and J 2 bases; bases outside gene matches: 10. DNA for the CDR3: TGCAGTGCACCCCCACTAGCGGCCAACACAGATACGCAGTATTTT. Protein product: CSAPPLAANTDTQYF.

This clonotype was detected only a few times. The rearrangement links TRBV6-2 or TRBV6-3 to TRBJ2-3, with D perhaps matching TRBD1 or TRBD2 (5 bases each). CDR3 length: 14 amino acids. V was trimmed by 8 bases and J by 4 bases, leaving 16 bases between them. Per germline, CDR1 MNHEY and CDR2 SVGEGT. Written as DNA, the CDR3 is TGTGCCAGCGCCCTCGCTGGGGGTGCAGATACGCAGTATTTT. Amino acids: CASALAGGADTQYF.